These 32 T cell receptor beta chains were all obtained from the same sample, sequenced in a study of blood T cells in healthy people across ages. A second PCR, run for roughly 7 to 11 cycles, used a sample-barcoded 5' primer plus a J-beta primer mix. TCRdb used MiXCR to reprocess the 5' RACE reads, holding one entry per CDR3 protein. The sample holds hundreds of thousands of distinct CDR3 sequences, less than 45% seen once. Sequenced input: blood. The receptors shown here come from a man of 80 years or more in good health.

This clonotype was detected a few times. The chain employs TRBV20-1 and TRBJ2-7, with D perhaps matching TRBD1 (6 bases). The V end was cut by 3 bases, the J end by 2 bases, with 11 bases between. The germline V gene encodes CDR1 DFQATT and CDR2 SNEGSKA (reference sequence). CDR3 size: 13 residues. CDR3 protein: CSASDDRTYEQYF. CDR3 DNA sequence: TGCAGTGCTAGCGACGACAGGACCTACGAGCAGTACTTC.

The V and J genes are TRBV6-2 or TRBV6-3 and TRBJ1-1, with D hard to call. V was trimmed by 6 bases and J by 0 bases, leaving 11 bases between them. The germline CDR1 and CDR2 sequences are MNHEY and SVGEGT. The length of the CDR3 is 14 residues. The CDR3 region is CASSRQELNTEAFF. The CDR3 DNA sequence: TGTGCCAGCAGCCGCCAGGAACTGAACACTGAAGCTTTCTTT.

This clonotype was seen only a few times. The J gene is TRBJ2-7, the V gene TRBV28, with 7 bases identical to TRBD2. CDR1 is MDHEN and CDR2 is SYDVKM in the germline V gene. The CDR3 extends over 15 amino acids. V was pared by 7 bases and J by 0 bases, with 9 bases of the junction left unmatched. CDR3 loop: CASTLGGTNSYEQYF. The CDR3 nucleotides are TGTGCCAGCACCCTTGGCGGGACTAACTCCTACGAGCAGTACTTC.

The genes are TRBV15 and TRBJ2-1; D could derive from TRBD1 or TRBD2 (5 bases each). Germline-derived CDR1 and CDR2 are LNHNV and YYDKDF (reference sequence). Between the trimmed V and J ends, which lost 0 bases and 13 bases, there was a span of 22 bases. The CDR3 has 16 amino acids. In nucleotides, the CDR3 is TGTGCCACCAGCAGAGATCGAGGGGCCTCTAAAGAGACCCAGTTCTTC. It encodes CATSRDRGASKETQFF. Complete variable domain (other parts from reference TRBV15 and TRBJ2-1): DAMVIQNPRYQVTQFGKPVTLSCSQTLNHNVMYWYQQKSSQAPKLLFHYYDKDFNNEADTPDNFQSRRPNTSFCFLDIRSPGLGDTAMYLCATSRDRGASKETQFFGPGTRLTVL.

The chain uses TRBV28 and TRBJ2-7; 8 nucleotides line up with TRBD1. In germline, CDR1 is MDHEN, CDR2 SYDVKM. The CDR3 has 15 residues. V lost 4 bases to trimming and J lost 1 base; unmatched junction nucleotides: 6. This CDR3 is CASSSAGTGSYEQYF. The CDR3 bases are TGTGCCAGCAGTTCCGCCGGGACAGGTTCCTACGAGCAGTACTTC.

This chain uses TRBV10-1 with TRBJ2-5, with a tentative D call TRBD1 (5 bases). The J call may be mistaken, given a closer DNA end match to TRBJ2-7. Germline V gene data show CDR1 as WNHNN and CDR2 as SYGVQD (reference sequence). CDR3 size: 14 residues. The CDR3 coding sequence is TGCGCCAGCAGTGAGGCCGGCAGGGCTGGCGAGCAGTACTTC. It is translated as CASSEAGRAGEQYF.

As for this clonotype: A junction end diverges from the germline sequence, so it may reflect a read error. The chain combines TRBV28 with TRBJ1-1; a weak D match, TRBD1 (6 bases). Per the germline V gene, CDR1 is MDHEN and CDR2 is SYDVKM. The CDR3 consists of 15 residues. The CDR3 here is CARSLWQGLRTEAFF. The DNA of the CDR3 is TGTGCCCGCAGTTTATGGCAGGGGTTGCGCACTGAAGCTTTCTTT.

This clonotype was picked up a small number of times. The chain carries TRBV11-3 and TRBJ2-5, with 11 bases identical to TRBD1. V gave up 5 bases and J gave up 5 bases; unmatched junction bases: 10. This CDR3 is 16 amino acids long. Germline CDR1 is SGHNT and CDR2 is YENEEA. The CDR3 reads CASSRDRGASFETQYF. DNA of the CDR3: TGTGCCAGCAGCCGGGACAGGGGGGCCAGTTTTGAGACCCAGTACTTC.

The rearrangement joins TRBV7-6 to TRBJ2-7; 10 nucleotides align to TRBD2. Germline loops: CDR1 SGHVS, CDR2 FNYEAQ. V lost 3 bases, J lost 3 bases, and 11 bases stayed unmatched. CDR3 size: 17 residues. CDR3 protein: CASSLGLEREGYYEQYF. CDR3 bases: TGTGCCAGCAGCTTGGGGCTAGAGCGGGAGGGTTACTACGAGCAGTACTTC.

This chain uses TRBV20-1 with TRBJ1-6, with D maybe TRBD1 (5 bases). Germline V gene lookup returns CDR1 DFQATT and CDR2 SNEGSKA (reference sequence). CDR3 length equals 15 residues. Trimming cost V 6 bases and J 8 bases, with 20 bases left between them. The CDR3 coding sequence is TGCAGTGCCAGGGTAGGACGGGGGATTGATTCACCCCTCCACTTT. Translation: CSARVGRGIDSPLHF.

The chain joins TRBV24-1 to TRBJ2-1, with 8 bases identical to TRBD2. After removal of 7 bases from V and 5 bases from J, the junction contained 12 bases not matched to a gene. Germline loops: CDR1 KGHDR, CDR2 SFDVKD. The CDR3 has 16 amino acids. The CDR3 reads CATRSGGAAGDNEQFF. In nucleotides, the CDR3 is TGTGCCACCAGATCCGGGGGGGCGGCCGGTGACAATGAGCAGTTCTTC.

Of note for this clonotype: A single base separates this from a much larger clone, so it may be a read error. The CDR3 nucleotides read TGCAGTGCTAGTGATGTGTGGGAGCAGTTCTTC. It yields the protein CSASDVWEQFF. The V gene is TRBV20-1, the J gene TRBJ2-1; no clear D gene. Germline V gives CDR1 DFQATT, CDR2 SNEGSKA (reference sequence). Trimming cost V 3 bases and J 10 bases, with 10 bases left between them. The CDR3 sequence is 11 residues long.

The chain employs TRBV9 and TRBJ2-1; D not certain. Trimming pared 2 bases from V and 6 bases from J, leaving 15 bases between. The V gene's germline CDR1 is SGDLS and CDR2 YYNGEE. The CDR3 loop spans 15 amino acids. This CDR3 reads CASSVLPRSANEQFF. In DNA form, the CDR3 reads TGTGCCAGCAGCGTTCTCCCCCGATCGGCCAATGAGCAGTTCTTC.

V and J are TRBV29-1 and TRBJ2-7; TRBD2 might be the D (6 bases). V shed 6 bases and J shed 3 bases, with 9 bases lying between them. CDR1 SQVTM and CDR2 ANQGSEA come from the germline V gene. This CDR3 is built from 11 residues. CDR3 sequence: CSVLTSYEQYF. The CDR3 nucleotides are TGCAGCGTGTTGACTAGCTACGAGCAGTACTTC.

In the case of this clonotype: It may be a read error: a sequence one base away is much more abundant. The J gene is TRBJ2-7, the V gene TRBV7-2; 7 bases agree with TRBD1. CDR1 is SGHTA and CDR2 is FQGNSA in the germline V gene. The CDR3 spans 14 residues. In nucleotides, the CDR3 is TGTGTCAGCAGCCCCTACAGGGGTCAGGGCGAGCAGTACTTC. Translation gives CVSSPYRGQGEQYF.

The rearrangement joins TRBV15 to TRBJ2-1, with TRBD2 matching over 10 bases. Germline V gene data show CDR1 as LNHNV and CDR2 as YYDKDF (reference sequence). V trimming: 2 bases; J trimming: 9 bases; junction bases outside the gene matches: 16. The CDR3 runs to 18 residues. CDR3 DNA: TGTGCCACCAGCAGAAGTGGGCCCGCCAGCGGGAGGGATAGTGAGCAGTTCTTC. This codes for CATSRSGPASGRDSEQFF.

A note on this clonotype: The junction differs from germline at one of its ends, possibly a read error. The chain uses TRBV14 and TRBJ1-6; 7 positions match TRBD1. There are 15 residues in the CDR3. In germline, CDR1 is SGHDN, CDR2 FVKESK. The CDR3 here is CASSQEGGSNSPHHF. In DNA form, the CDR3 reads TGTGCCAGCAGCCAAGAAGGGGGCTCCAATTCACCCCACCACTTT.

This sequence joins TRBV29-1 and TRBJ2-7, with D perhaps TRBD2 (6 bases). Gene TRBJ2-5 matches the end of the DNA better, so the J call may be wrong. This CDR3 is 13 amino acids long. CDR1 SQVTM and CDR2 ANQGSEA come from the germline V gene. The chain's CDR3 is CSVETGERRTQYF. DNA for the CDR3: TGCAGCGTTGAAACGGGAGAACGAAGGACCCAGTACTTC.

The rearrangement links TRBV18 to TRBJ2-7, with D perhaps matching TRBD1 (6 bases). This CDR3 comprises 14 residues. V was pared by 0 bases and J by 7 bases, with 13 bases between. Germline CDR1 is KGHSH and CDR2 is LQKENI. The chain's CDR3 is CASSPPGQSWEQYF. CDR3 coding DNA: TGTGCCAGCTCACCACCCGGACAGTCTTGGGAGCAGTACTTC.

V gene TRBV5-1 combines with J gene TRBJ2-2; TRBD2 might be the D (5 bases). Germline V gene lookup returns CDR1 SGHRS and CDR2 YFSETQ. This CDR3 is 15 amino acids long. Trimming left V 8 bases short and J 0 bases short, with 14 bases between. DNA for the CDR3: TGCGCCAGTAAGACTAACCCCGCGAACACCGGGGAGCTGTTTTTT. Translating it yields CASKTNPANTGELFF.

This CDR3 reads CASSQENSPLHF. The CDR3 region has the DNA TGTGCCAGCAGCCAAGAGAATTCACCCCTCCACTTT. The chain combines TRBV7-9 with TRBJ1-6; unclear D gene. V was pared by 5 bases and J by 7 bases, with 6 bases between. This CDR3 region has 12 residues. CDR1 and CDR2 from the germline V gene are SEHNR and FQNEAQ (reference sequence).

The chain is built from TRBV7-9 and TRBJ1-1; no reliable D call. The ends were cut back, 2 bases at V and 3 bases at J, with 7 bases in the middle. The CDR3 extends over 13 amino acids. The germline gives CDR1 SEHNR, CDR2 FQNEAQ (reference sequence). The CDR3 reads CASSLMADTEAFF. As DNA, the CDR3 is TGTGCCAGCAGCTTAATGGCCGACACTGAAGCTTTCTTT.

The chain uses TRBV5-1 and TRBJ2-1, with TRBD1 identical over 7 bases. The CDR3 sequence is 15 residues long. In germline, CDR1 is SGHRS, CDR2 YFSETQ. Trimming removed 2 bases from V and 1 base from J; junction bases left unmatched: 3. Here the CDR3 reads CASSFRQGSYNEQFF. The CDR3 DNA reads TGCGCCAGCAGCTTCCGACAGGGATCCTACAATGAGCAGTTCTTC.

The V call is TRBV7-8, the J call TRBJ2-1, with TRBD2 identical over 12 bases. Germline CDR1 is SGHVS and CDR2 is FQNEAQ. Trimming cost V 4 bases and J 4 bases; bases outside gene matches: 11. The CDR3 totals 18 residues. CDR3 DNA sequence: TGTGCCAGCAGCTCGAGGCGGACTAGCGGGGCGAGTTACAATGAGCAGTTCTTC. Its protein product is CASSSRRTSGASYNEQFF.

As concerns this clonotype: It may be a read error: a sequence one base away is much more abundant. This chain links TRBV29-1 with TRBJ2-1; D perhaps matches TRBD1 (5 bases). The V gene's germline CDR1 is SQVTM and CDR2 ANQGSEA. The CDR3 extends over 12 amino acids. The V end was cut by 5 bases, the J end by 7 bases, with 12 bases between. The chain's CDR3 is CSVMARENEQFF. CDR3 nucleotide sequence: TGCAGCGTTATGGCCAGGGAAAATGAGCAGTTCTTC.

V is TRBV6-2 or TRBV6-3 and J is TRBJ2-2; D is unresolved. Germline V gene sequence: CDR1 MNHEY, CDR2 SVGEGT. The CDR3 is 15 residues long. The V end was cut by 4 bases, the J end by 3 bases, with 12 bases between. This CDR3 reads CASSSNLRDTGELFF. As DNA, the CDR3 is TGTGCCAGCAGTTCCAACCTAAGGGACACCGGGGAGCTGTTTTTT.

The CDR3 sequence: CASSRGLTGELFF. In DNA form, the CDR3 reads TGTGCCAGCAGCCGCGGGCTGACCGGGGAGCTGTTTTTT. The V and J genes are TRBV11-1 and TRBJ2-2; D is perhaps TRBD2 (5 bases). Germline V gene data show CDR1 as SGHAT and CDR2 as FQDESV (reference sequence). V lost 5 bases to trimming and J lost 5 bases, with 9 bases between them. The CDR3 contains 13 residues.

DNA for the CDR3: TGTGCCAGCAGCGGCCCCCCACCCCAACTAGCGGGGGTAGGAAATGAGCAGTTCTTC. As protein: CASSGPPPQLAGVGNEQFF. The gene calls are TRBV5-6 and TRBJ2-1; 11 bases align to TRBD2. The CDR3 spans 19 residues. Unmatched junction bases numbered 19, after V lost 4 bases and J lost 7 bases. Germline CDR1 is SGHDT and CDR2 is YYEEEE.

With regard to this clonotype: This clone may be a read error of a much larger clone one base away. The chain is built from TRBV2 and TRBJ2-1, with D unresolved. The germline gives CDR1 SNHLY, CDR2 FYNNEI. The CDR3 has 13 amino acids. The CDR3 loop reads CAGSVNSVNEQFF. CDR3 DNA sequence: TGTGCCGGCAGTGTTAACTCTGTGAATGAGCAGTTCTTC. The full variable domain, completed using reference TRBV2 and TRBJ2-1, is EPEVTQTPSHQVTQMGQEVILRCVPISNHLYFYWYRQILGQKVEFLVSFYNNEISEKSEIFDDQFSVERPDGSNFTLKIRSTKLEDSAMYFCAGSVNSVNEQFFGPGTRLTVL.

This clonotype has only one observation. The rearrangement uses TRBV30 and TRBJ2-5, with D hard to call. V was trimmed by 4 bases and J by 0 bases, leaving 6 bases between them. The germline gives CDR1 GTSNPN, CDR2 SVGIG (reference sequence). This CDR3 has 12 residues. CDR3 DNA: TGTGCCTGGAAGGCCAACCAAGAGACCCAGTACTTC. This gives the protein CAWKANQETQYF.

This clonotype turned up a few times. This sequence joins TRBV12-3 or TRBV12-4 and TRBJ2-5; TRBD1 matches 7 bases. This CDR3 has 17 amino acids. The junction had 16 bases not matched to a gene; V was cut back by 4 bases and J by 5 bases. The chain's CDR3 is CASSSFDRADLGETQYF. The CDR3 DNA sequence: TGTGCCAGCAGTTCATTTGACAGGGCCGACCTTGGGGAGACCCAGTACTTC.

The chain employs TRBV29-1 and TRBJ2-1, with D possibly matching TRBD1 (6 bases). This CDR3 has 14 amino acids. CDR1 and CDR2 from the germline V gene are SQVTM and ANQGSEA. The V end was cut by 7 bases, the J end by 4 bases, with 17 bases between. The CDR3 DNA is TGCAGCGCCTACGGACAGACTGGATACAATGAGCAGTTCTTC. Its translation is CSAYGQTGYNEQFF.